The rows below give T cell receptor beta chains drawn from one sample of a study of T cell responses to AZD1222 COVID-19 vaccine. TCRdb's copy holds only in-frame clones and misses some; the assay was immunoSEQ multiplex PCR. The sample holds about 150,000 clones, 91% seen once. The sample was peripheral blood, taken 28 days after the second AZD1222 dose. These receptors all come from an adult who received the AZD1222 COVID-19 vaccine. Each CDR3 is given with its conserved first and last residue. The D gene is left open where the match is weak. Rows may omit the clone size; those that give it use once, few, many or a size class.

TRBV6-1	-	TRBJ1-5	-	TGTGCCAGCAGTGAAAGGGGCTTTACTTCTCAGCCCCAGCATTTT	CASSERGFTSQPQHF
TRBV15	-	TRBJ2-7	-	TGTGCCACCAGCGCCGCTTCACCTGATAGCTCCTACGAGCAGTACTTC	CATSAASPDSSYEQYF
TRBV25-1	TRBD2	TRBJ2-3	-	TGTGCCAGCAGTGAATCCCGACTCGCGGGAGCTCTAGATACGCAGTATTTT	CASSESRLAGALDTQYF
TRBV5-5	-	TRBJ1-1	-	TGTGCCAGCAGCTTTTCGGGACACCAGAACACTGAAGCTTTCTTT	CASSFSGHQNTEAFF
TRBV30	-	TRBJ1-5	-	TGTGCCTGGAGTGTGGGGGAGCCCCAGCATTTT	CAWSVGEPQHF
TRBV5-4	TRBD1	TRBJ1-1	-	TGTGCCAGCAGGCCTCCACAGGGGTCGGACACTGAAGCTTTCTTT	CASRPPQGSDTEAFF
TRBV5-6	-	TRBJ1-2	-	TGTGCCAGCAGCTTGGCGACGGATTCTTCCTATGGCTACACCTTC	CASSLATDSSYGYTF
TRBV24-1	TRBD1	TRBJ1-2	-	TGTGCCACCAGTAGACAGGGAGTCGGGGGCTACACCTTC	CATSRQGVGGYTF
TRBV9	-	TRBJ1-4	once	TGTGCCAGCAGCGCGGGAACACACTCTGAAAAACTGTTTTTT	CASSAGTHSEKLFF
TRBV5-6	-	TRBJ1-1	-	TGTGCCAGCAGCTTGCCCGGGGCATACACTGAAGCTTTCTTT	CASSLPGAYTEAFF
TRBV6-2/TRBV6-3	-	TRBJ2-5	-	TGTGCCAGCAGTTACTCGGGAACCCCGGGGACCCAGTACTTC	CASSYSGTPGTQYF
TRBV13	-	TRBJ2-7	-	TGTGCCAGCAGCCCTACAGGGGGAGGGACAGCTGAGGAGCAGTACTTC	CASSPTGGGTAEEQYF
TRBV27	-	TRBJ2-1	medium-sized	TGTGCCAGCAGTTTATCGAGGAGAAATGAGCAGTTCTTC	CASSLSRRNEQFF
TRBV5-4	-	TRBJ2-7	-	TGTGCCAGCAGCCCCCGGGACAAAATCGAGCAGTACTTC	CASSPRDKIEQYF
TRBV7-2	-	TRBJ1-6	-	TGTGCCAGCAGGATGTCGGGACAATATAATTCACCCCTCCACTTT	CASRMSGQYNSPLHF
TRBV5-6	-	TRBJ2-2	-	TGTGCCAGCAGCTTGGAAGGGACGGCCACCGGGGAGCTGTTTTTT	CASSLEGTATGELFF
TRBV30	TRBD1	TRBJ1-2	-	TGTGCCTGCCAGGGACAGCACTATGGCTACACCTTC	CACQGQHYGYTF
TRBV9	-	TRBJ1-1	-	TGTGCCAGCAGCGTAGAGGGCCCCCTCAACAGGGTCGCTGAAGCTTTCTTT	CASSVEGPLNRVAEAFF
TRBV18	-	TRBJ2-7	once	TGTGCCAGCTCACCCCGACAGGATTCCTACGAGCAGTACTTC	CASSPRQDSYEQYF
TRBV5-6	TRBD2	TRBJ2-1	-	TGTGCCAGCAGCCGGACTAGCGGGGGATACCTGGATGAGCAGTTCTTC	CASSRTSGGYLDEQFF
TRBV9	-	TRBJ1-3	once	TGTGCCAGCAGCGTAGCTGGGGCAGGGGCACTTGGAAACACCATATATTTT	CASSVAGAGALGNTIYF
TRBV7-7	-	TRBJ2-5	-	TGTGCCAGCAGCTCTTTTGCGGGGCCCTTTGAGACCCAGTACTTC	CASSSFAGPFETQYF
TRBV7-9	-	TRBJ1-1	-	TGTGCCAGCACCTTCCTGGGGGGCACGAACACTGAAGCTTTCTTT	CASTFLGGTNTEAFF
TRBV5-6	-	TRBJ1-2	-	TGTGCCAGCAGCTCTTTCGAATGGGGCAGCACCTTC	CASSSFEWGSTF
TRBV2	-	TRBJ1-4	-	TGTGCCAGCAGGGTAACAGGGAATGAAAAACTGTTTTTT	CASRVTGNEKLFF
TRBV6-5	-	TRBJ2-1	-	TGTGCCAGCAGTTACTCGGGTGGGGTGGGCAATGAGCAGTTCTTC	CASSYSGGVGNEQFF
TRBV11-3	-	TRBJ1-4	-	TGTGCCAGCAGCTTGCATTCTAATGAAAAACTGTTTTTT	CASSLHSNEKLFF
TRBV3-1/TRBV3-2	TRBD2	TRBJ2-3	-	TGTGCCAGCAGCCAAGATCTGGGCGGGGGGCCTTCAGATACGCAGTATTTT	CASSQDLGGGPSDTQYF
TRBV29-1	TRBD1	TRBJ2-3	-	TGCAGCGGTGGACAGGGCGATACGCAGTATTTT	CSGGQGDTQYF
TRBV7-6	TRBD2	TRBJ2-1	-	TGTGCCAGCAGCTCCCGCCAGGGTGGGGGAGGGCCTCATGAGCAGTTCTTC	CASSSRQGGGGPHEQFF
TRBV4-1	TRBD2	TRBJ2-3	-	TGCGCCAGCAGCCAAGATCCGCCGGGAGGTACAGATACGCAGTATTTT	CASSQDPPGGTDTQYF